The clone carrying this T cell receptor beta chain was found a few times. V lost 0 bases and J 3 bases, leaving 12 bases between the germline ends. The CDR3 is 16 amino acids. Germline V gives CDR1 MGHRA, CDR2 YSYEKL. These data come from a study of CD8+ T cells in alopecia areata. The authors extracted RNA and reverse transcribed it into cDNA as the sequencing template. Sequenced by immunoSEQ multiplex PCR; TCRdb stores in-frame clones only, minus some. The sample shows roughly 180,000 clones, about three fifths of them seen only once. As for treatment: oral pan-JAK inhibitor, 5-10 mg twice daily. The sample was CD4+ T cells sorted from blood, taken at week 4, from a patient treated with tofacitinib. The clonotype comes from a human donor with alopecia areata. The chain couples TRBV4-1 to TRBJ2-1; D ambiguous. The CDR3: CASSQEAPGNYNEQFF. The CDR3 DNA sequence: TGCGCCAGCAGCCAAGAGGCCCCCGGTAACTACAATGAGCAGTTCTTC.